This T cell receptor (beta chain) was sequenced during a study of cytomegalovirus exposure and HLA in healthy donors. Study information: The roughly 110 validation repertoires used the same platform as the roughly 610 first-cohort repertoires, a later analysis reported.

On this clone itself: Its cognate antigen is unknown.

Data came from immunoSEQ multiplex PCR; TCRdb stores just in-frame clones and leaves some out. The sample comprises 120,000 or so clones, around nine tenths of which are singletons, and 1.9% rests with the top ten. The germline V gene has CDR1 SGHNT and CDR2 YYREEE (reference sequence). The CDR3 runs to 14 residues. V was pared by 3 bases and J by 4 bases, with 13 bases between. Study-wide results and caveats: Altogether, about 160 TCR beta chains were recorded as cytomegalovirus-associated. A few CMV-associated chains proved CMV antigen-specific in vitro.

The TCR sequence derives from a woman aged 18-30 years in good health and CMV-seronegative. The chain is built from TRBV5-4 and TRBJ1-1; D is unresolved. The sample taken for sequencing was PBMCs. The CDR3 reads CASSSVALSTEAFF. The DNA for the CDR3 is TGTGCCAGCAGCTCAGTAGCCCTGAGCACTGAAGCTTTCTTT.